The rows below give T cell receptor beta chains drawn from one sample of a study of T cell responses to AZD1222 COVID-19 vaccine. This table comes from immunoSEQ multiplex PCR, and its TCRdb copy is limited to in-frame clones, with some not included. The data hold roughly 85,000 clones, with 90% observed a single time. The sequences come from peripheral blood, collected 28 days after the second AZD1222 dose. These receptors all come from an adult who received the AZD1222 COVID-19 vaccine. Each CDR3 is given with its conserved first and last residue. Each record gives: J gene, D gene, clone size, V gene, CDR3 protein, CDR3 DNA. D genes are given only for firm matches. For some rows the clone size is stated as once, few or many, or as a class when expanded; others skip it.

>TRBJ2-2|NA|NA|TRBV25-1
CASSESARAGSAGELFF
TGTGCCAGCAGTGAATCGGCCAGGGCGGGTTCGGCCGGGGAGCTGTTTTTT
>TRBJ2-3|TRBD1|NA|TRBV18
CASSPRTGEDTQYF
TGTGCCAGCTCACCCCGGACAGGAGAGGATACGCAGTATTTT
>TRBJ2-7|NA|NA|TRBV12-3/TRBV12-4
CASSLNPLYEQYF
TGTGCCAGCAGTCTCAATCCCCTCTACGAGCAGTACTTC
>TRBJ1-3|NA|NA|TRBV12-5
CASGPDPSGNTIYF
TGTGCTAGTGGTCCCGACCCCTCTGGAAACACCATATATTTT
>TRBJ1-2|TRBD1|NA|TRBV5-4
CASSPTGLYGYTF
TGTGCCAGCAGCCCGACAGGGCTCTATGGCTACACCTTC
>TRBJ1-6|NA|NA|TRBV3-1/TRBV3-2
CASRRWGGADSPLHF
TGTGCCAGCAGACGATGGGGGGGGGCGGATTCACCCCTCCACTTT
>TRBJ1-1|NA|NA|TRBV19
CASGATVYTEAFF
TGTGCCAGTGGAGCTACAGTTTACACTGAAGCTTTCTTT
>TRBJ2-1|NA|few|TRBV27
CASSPIKPGDEQFF
TGTGCCAGCAGTCCTATCAAACCGGGGGATGAGCAGTTCTTC
>TRBJ2-2|NA|once|TRBV12-3/TRBV12-4
CASTGDAGELFF
TGTGCCAGCACCGGGGACGCCGGGGAGCTGTTTTTT
>TRBJ2-2|NA|NA|TRBV10-3
CAIPTGTGELFF
TGTGCCATTCCAACAGGGACCGGGGAGCTGTTTTTT
>TRBJ1-3|NA|NA|TRBV5-1
CASSPEGGSGNTIYF
TGCGCCAGCAGCCCCGAAGGGGGCTCTGGAAACACCATATATTTT
>TRBJ2-7|NA|NA|TRBV19
CASRVAGQYF
TGTGCCAGTAGGGTCGCTGGGCAGTACTTC
>TRBJ2-1|NA|NA|TRBV12-3/TRBV12-4
CASSPRSNEQFF
TGTGCCAGCAGTCCGCGCTCCAATGAGCAGTTCTTC
>TRBJ2-4|NA|NA|TRBV27
CASSWIGGRGVNIQYF
TGTGCCAGCAGTTGGATAGGGGGTAGGGGGGTTAACATTCAGTACTTC
>TRBJ2-5|NA|NA|TRBV6-2/TRBV6-3
CASRPRAQETQYF
TGTGCCAGCAGGCCTAGGGCCCAAGAGACCCAGTACTTC
>TRBJ2-7|NA|NA|TRBV11-3
CASKGPSYEQYF
TGTGCCAGTAAGGGGCCGTCCTACGAGCAGTACTTC
>TRBJ1-1|NA|NA|TRBV12-3/TRBV12-4
CASSLYSGRGAFF
TGTGCCAGCAGTTTATATTCGGGTAGGGGAGCTTTCTTT
>TRBJ1-4|NA|NA|TRBV7-8
CASSLAWATNEKLFF
TGTGCCAGCAGCTTAGCCTGGGCAACTAATGAAAAACTGTTTTTT
>TRBJ1-3|NA|NA|TRBV6-1
CASSERGAHRASSGNTIYF
TGTGCCAGCAGCGAAAGAGGCGCACACAGGGCTTCCTCTGGAAACACCATATATTTT
>TRBJ1-1|NA|NA|TRBV20-1
CSASSVNTEAFF
TGCAGTGCTAGTTCGGTGAACACTGAAGCTTTCTTT
>TRBJ1-2|TRBD1|NA|TRBV19
CASLRDRGRLMDGYTF
TGTGCCAGCCTTCGGGACAGGGGGCGCTTGATGGATGGCTACACCTTC
>TRBJ2-3|NA|once|TRBV12-3/TRBV12-4
CASSLVRYTQYF
TGTGCCAGCAGTTTAGTTCGTTATACGCAGTATTTT
>TRBJ2-3|NA|NA|TRBV12-3/TRBV12-4
CASSLPGTDTQYF
TGTGCCAGCAGTTTACCCGGCACAGATACGCAGTATTTT
>TRBJ2-5|NA|NA|TRBV6-5
CATASWGLAVETQYF
TGTGCCACAGCGTCCTGGGGGCTAGCGGTAGAGACCCAGTACTTC
>TRBJ2-7|NA|NA|TRBV6-5
CASSSSSYEQYF
TGTGCCAGCAGTTCCAGCTCCTACGAGCAGTACTTC
>TRBJ1-6|NA|NA|TRBV5-3
CARPPAPPGAGSPLHF
TGTGCCAGACCACCTGCCCCTCCCGGGGCGGGATCACCCCTCCACTTT
>TRBJ2-3|NA|NA|TRBV7-2
CASSDPFKASDTQYF
TGTGCCAGCAGCGATCCTTTCAAAGCATCAGATACGCAGTATTTT
>TRBJ1-1|TRBD1|NA|TRBV12-3/TRBV12-4
CASRGQGGLEAFF
TGTGCCAGCAGGGGACAGGGGGGTCTTGAAGCTTTCTTT
>TRBJ2-4|TRBD2|NA|TRBV3-1/TRBV3-2
CASSFTGRNIQYF
TGTGCCAGCAGCTTTACCGGGAGGAACATTCAGTACTTC
>TRBJ2-1|TRBD2|NA|TRBV7-2
CASSSSPGLADNEQFF
TGTGCCAGCAGCTCATCTCCGGGACTAGCGGACAATGAGCAGTTCTTC
>TRBJ2-7|TRBD2|NA|TRBV7-4
CASSLESLAGANEQYF
TGTGCCAGCAGCTTAGAATCACTAGCGGGAGCGAACGAGCAGTACTTC
>TRBJ2-1|NA|NA|TRBV7-2
CASSFPGSPEQFF
TGTGCCAGCAGCTTCCCTGGGAGCCCTGAGCAGTTCTTC
>TRBJ1-6|NA|once|TRBV15
CATSSRGRDSPLHF
TGTGCCACCAGCAGCAGGGGTAGGGATTCACCCCTCCACTTT
>TRBJ1-6|NA|once|TRBV3-1/TRBV3-2
CASSHSSSYNSPLHF
TGTGCCAGCAGCCATAGTAGCTCCTATAATTCACCCCTCCACTTT
>TRBJ2-7|NA|NA|TRBV6-5
CASQQGPEQYF
TGTGCCAGCCAACAGGGTCCCGAGCAGTACTTC
>TRBJ1-2|NA|NA|TRBV5-4
CASSPKGYHGYTF
TGTGCCAGCAGCCCCAAGGGGTATCATGGCTACACCTTC
>TRBJ2-2|NA|NA|TRBV2
CASRGASTGELFF
TGTGCCAGCAGGGGGGCTAGCACCGGGGAGCTGTTTTTT
>TRBJ1-5|NA|NA|TRBV5-5
CASSLDAGAGYQPQHF
TGTGCCAGCAGCTTGGACGCAGGGGCTGGGTATCAGCCCCAGCATTTT
>TRBJ1-5|NA|NA|TRBV7-8
CASSPRTAGLGNQPQHF
TGTGCCAGCAGCCCGAGGACAGCGGGTCTAGGGAATCAGCCCCAGCATTTT
>TRBJ1-2|TRBD1|NA|TRBV5-6
CASSRTGLVGGYTF
TGTGCCAGCAGCCGGACAGGCCTGGTTGGGGGCTACACCTTC
>TRBJ2-1|TRBD1|NA|TRBV11-1
CASSYGQETSYNEQFF
TGTGCCAGCAGCTACGGACAGGAAACCTCCTACAATGAGCAGTTCTTC
>TRBJ2-2|NA|NA|TRBV6-1
CASSQETPTNTGELFF
TGTGCCAGCAGTCAAGAGACACCTACGAACACCGGGGAGCTGTTTTTT
>TRBJ2-7|TRBD2|NA|TRBV3-1/TRBV3-2
CASSQDWLKAGAYEQYF
TGTGCCAGCAGCCAAGATTGGCTGAAGGCGGGGGCCTACGAGCAGTACTTC
>TRBJ2-7|TRBD2|NA|TRBV6-2/TRBV6-3
CASSYSRLAGAYEQYF
TGTGCCAGCAGTTACTCGAGACTAGCGGGAGCATACGAGCAGTACTTC
>TRBJ2-3|NA|NA|TRBV9
CASSVGETTNTDTQYF
TGTGCCAGCAGCGTTGGGGAAACTACAAACACAGATACGCAGTATTTT
>TRBJ2-5|NA|NA|TRBV12-3/TRBV12-4
CASSLSAGETQYF
TGTGCCAGCAGTTTATCAGCAGGAGAGACCCAGTACTTC
>TRBJ1-2|NA|NA|TRBV19
CASSPDRRYGYTF
TGTGCCAGTAGTCCTGACAGGAGGTATGGCTACACCTTC
>TRBJ1-2|NA|NA|TRBV11-3
CASGRGSRANYGYTF
TGTGCCAGCGGCCGGGGATCCCGAGCTAACTATGGCTACACCTTC
>TRBJ2-1|TRBD2|NA|TRBV3-1/TRBV3-2
CAIPTSGGAEQFF
TGTGCCATCCCGACTAGCGGGGGGGCTGAGCAGTTCTTC
>TRBJ1-4|TRBD1|once|TRBV3-1/TRBV3-2
CASTRQGTNEKLFF
TGTGCCAGCACCCGACAGGGGACCAATGAAAAACTGTTTTTT
>TRBJ2-2|NA|few|TRBV14
CASSQELAMNTGELFF
TGTGCCAGCAGCCAAGAGCTAGCGATGAACACCGGGGAGCTGTTTTTT
>TRBJ2-1|NA|NA|TRBV2
CASKVSSYNEQFF
TGTGCCAGCAAGGTGAGCTCCTACAATGAGCAGTTCTTC
>TRBJ2-7|NA|NA|TRBV4-1
CASSQDWPGGSYEQYF
TGCGCCAGCAGCCAAGATTGGCCAGGTGGGTCCTACGAGCAGTACTTC